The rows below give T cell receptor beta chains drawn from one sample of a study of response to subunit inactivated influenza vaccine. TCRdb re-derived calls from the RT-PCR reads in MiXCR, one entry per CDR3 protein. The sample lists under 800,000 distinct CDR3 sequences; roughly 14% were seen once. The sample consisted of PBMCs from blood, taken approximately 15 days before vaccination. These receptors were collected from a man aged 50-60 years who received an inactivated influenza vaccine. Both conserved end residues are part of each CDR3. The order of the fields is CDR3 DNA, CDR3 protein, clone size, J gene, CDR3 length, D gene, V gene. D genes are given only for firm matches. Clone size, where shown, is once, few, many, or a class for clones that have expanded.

DNA: TGTGCCAGCAGCACGGGACTTAGCACAGATACGCAGTATTTT
CDR3: CASSTGLSTDTQYF
size: -
J: TRBJ2-3
length: 14
D: -
V: TRBV5-6

DNA: TGTGCCAGCAGCTTGGAACTAGCGGGGGGGCGGGAGACCCAGTACTTC
CDR3: CASSLELAGGRETQYF
size: many
J: TRBJ2-5
length: 16
D: TRBD2
V: TRBV5-5

DNA: TGTGCCAGTAGTATGAGGGGCCGTGGGACGGATGAGCAGTTCTTC
CDR3: CASSMRGRGTDEQFF
size: -
J: TRBJ2-1
length: 15
D: -
V: TRBV19

DNA: TGTGCCAGCAGGAGGGCCGAGGCCGGCGCATACAATGAGCAGTTCTTC
CDR3: CASRRAEAGAYNEQFF
size: few
J: TRBJ2-1
length: 16
D: -
V: TRBV27

DNA: TGTGCCAGCACCGTGAAGAGTTACACCGGGGAGCTGTTTTTT
CDR3: CASTVKSYTGELFF
size: many
J: TRBJ2-2
length: 14
D: -
V: TRBV12-3/TRBV12-4

DNA: TGTGCCTCGGGCCAGGGGATGAACACTGAAGCTTTCTTT
CDR3: CASGQGMNTEAFF
size: -
J: TRBJ1-1
length: 13
D: -
V: TRBV30

DNA: TGCGCCAGCAGCTTGGGGCCAGGACAGGGAGGCGAGCAGTACTTC
CDR3: CASSLGPGQGGEQYF
size: few
J: TRBJ2-7
length: 15
D: TRBD1
V: TRBV5-1

DNA: TGTGCCAGCAGCTTAAGAGGGTTTGCAGATACGCAGTATTTT
CDR3: CASSLRGFADTQYF
size: few
J: TRBJ2-3
length: 14
D: -
V: TRBV7-2

DNA: TGTGCCAGCTCATCTGGCGGGAGGCCGTACAATGAGCAGTTCTTC
CDR3: CASSSGGRPYNEQFF
size: few
J: TRBJ2-1
length: 15
D: TRBD2
V: TRBV25-1

DNA: TGTGCCAGCAGCCCCTGGATTATAGTGCGCGAGCAGTACTTC
CDR3: CASSPWIIVREQYF
size: many
J: TRBJ2-7
length: 14
D: -
V: TRBV5-6

DNA: TGTGCCAGCACCGGACCCCCCTACGAGCAGTACTTC
CDR3: CASTGPPYEQYF
size: -
J: TRBJ2-7
length: 12
D: -
V: TRBV6-2/TRBV6-3

DNA: TGTGCCAGCAGTCCCGAAGCAGGACAAATTTACGAGCAGTACTTC
CDR3: CASSPEAGQIYEQYF
size: few
J: TRBJ2-7
length: 15
D: -
V: TRBV27

DNA: TGTGCCATCAGTGACCCTACGTCCAGGGCCTCCTACGAGCAGTACTTC
CDR3: CAISDPTSRASYEQYF
size: many
J: TRBJ2-7
length: 16
D: -
V: TRBV10-3

DNA: TGTGCCAGCAGCTTAGTTGGCGCGGGGGGCTACAATGAGCAGTTCTTC
CDR3: CASSLVGAGGYNEQFF
size: few
J: TRBJ2-1
length: 16
D: TRBD2
V: TRBV7-2

DNA: TGTGCCAGCAGCGACACGCGGACAGGGGGCGGCTACGAGCAGTACTTC
CDR3: CASSDTRTGGGYEQYF
size: many
J: TRBJ2-7
length: 16
D: TRBD1
V: TRBV7-2

DNA: TGCGCCAGCAGCTTGGCCCGGACAGGGGCCGGGGAGCTGTTTTTT
CDR3: CASSLARTGAGELFF
size: -
J: TRBJ2-2
length: 15
D: TRBD1
V: TRBV5-1

DNA: TGCAGTGCTAGAGATCCACAGATAACAGATACGCAGTATTTT
CDR3: CSARDPQITDTQYF
size: -
J: TRBJ2-3
length: 14
D: -
V: TRBV20-1

DNA: TGTGCCAGCAGCCCGGGGACTAGCGGGATCGAGCAGTTCTTC
CDR3: CASSPGTSGIEQFF
size: few
J: TRBJ2-1
length: 14
D: TRBD2
V: TRBV7-2

DNA: TGTGCCAGCTCACCAGCCGGGATCCAAGAGACCCAGTACTTC
CDR3: CASSPAGIQETQYF
size: -
J: TRBJ2-5
length: 14
D: -
V: TRBV18

DNA: TGTGCCAGCAGCTTCAGGGACAGGGGGGGGGATGAGCAGTTCTTC
CDR3: CASSFRDRGGDEQFF
size: few
J: TRBJ2-1
length: 15
D: TRBD1
V: TRBV7-9

DNA: TGTGCCAGCAGCCAAGGGGCAGGCGCTCAGCCCCAGCATTTT
CDR3: CASSQGAGAQPQHF
size: -
J: TRBJ1-5
length: 14
D: -
V: TRBV3-1

DNA: TGCAGTGCTAGAGCGGGACAGGCGAACACTGAAGCTTTCTTT
CDR3: CSARAGQANTEAFF
size: many
J: TRBJ1-1
length: 14
D: TRBD1
V: TRBV20-1

DNA: TGCAGTGCTAGTAAGGGGAGCCGCTACGAGCAGTACTTC
CDR3: CSASKGSRYEQYF
size: few
J: TRBJ2-7
length: 13
D: -
V: TRBV20-1

DNA: TGTGCCACCAGCAGAGAAAGGGGTTCCACCGGGGAGCTGTTTTTT
CDR3: CATSRERGSTGELFF
size: -
J: TRBJ2-2
length: 15
D: -
V: TRBV15

DNA: TGCGCCAGCAGCCACGGTATAGGGTCTACCTACGAGCAGTACTTC
CDR3: CASSHGIGSTYEQYF
size: few
J: TRBJ2-7
length: 15
D: -
V: TRBV4-3

DNA: TGTGCCAGCTCCGGTCTTGGCGGGAGATACAATGAGCAGTTCTTC
CDR3: CASSGLGGRYNEQFF
size: few
J: TRBJ2-1
length: 15
D: TRBD2
V: TRBV9

DNA: TGTGCCAGCAGCTTACCACCCGCGGATACGCAGTATTTT
CDR3: CASSLPPADTQYF
size: -
J: TRBJ2-3
length: 13
D: -
V: TRBV11-3

DNA: TGTGCCAGCAGCGTAAGCCCGGGACAGGGCTTCGAGCAGTACTTC
CDR3: CASSVSPGQGFEQYF
size: few
J: TRBJ2-7
length: 15
D: TRBD1
V: TRBV9

DNA: TGTGCCAGCAGTTTATTGGCAGGGACTACTGCCTACAATGAGCAGTTCTTC
CDR3: CASSLLAGTTAYNEQFF
size: once
J: TRBJ2-1
length: 17
D: TRBD2
V: TRBV28

DNA: TGTGCCAGCACCCTCACAGAGAGCTCCTACAATGAGCAGTTCTTC
CDR3: CASTLTESSYNEQFF
size: few
J: TRBJ2-1
length: 15
D: -
V: TRBV12-3/TRBV12-4

DNA: TGTGCCAGCAGCCCCGGGGGGAGCCAAGAGACCCAGTACTTC
CDR3: CASSPGGSQETQYF
size: few
J: TRBJ2-5
length: 14
D: TRBD2
V: TRBV28

DNA: TGTGCCAGCAGTTTCGCAGGTGGCTACGAGCAGTACTTC
CDR3: CASSFAGGYEQYF
size: -
J: TRBJ2-7
length: 13
D: -
V: TRBV12-3/TRBV12-4

DNA: TGTGCCAGCAGTTACTGGCAGGGGGGCACTGAAGCTTTCTTT
CDR3: CASSYWQGGTEAFF
size: few
J: TRBJ1-1
length: 14
D: TRBD1
V: TRBV6-5

DNA: TGTGCCATCTCACCCGGGCCCGGGGGAGATTCACCCCTCCACTTT
CDR3: CAISPGPGGDSPLHF
size: -
J: TRBJ1-6
length: 15
D: -
V: TRBV10-3

DNA: TGTGCCAGCAGTGAGGGATACTTGACAGGGGAAAACATTCAGTACTTC
CDR3: CASSEGYLTGENIQYF
size: few
J: TRBJ2-4
length: 16
D: TRBD1
V: TRBV2

DNA: TGTGCCAGCAGCCAAGATCGTGGGAGCGCCAATCAGCCCCAGCATTTT
CDR3: CASSQDRGSANQPQHF
size: -
J: TRBJ1-5
length: 16
D: -
V: TRBV14

DNA: TGTGCCAGCAGACCCACGAACACCGGGGAGCTGTTTTTT
CDR3: CASRPTNTGELFF
size: many
J: TRBJ2-2
length: 13
D: -
V: TRBV28

DNA: TGTGCCAGCAGCCAAGTCGGTCCAGGGGCCACCGGAAACATTCAGTACTTC
CDR3: CASSQVGPGATGNIQYF
size: few
J: TRBJ2-4
length: 17
D: -
V: TRBV3-1

DNA: TGTGCCAGCAGCGTAGACAGGGGGATCACAGATACGCAGTATTTT
CDR3: CASSVDRGITDTQYF
size: -
J: TRBJ2-3
length: 15
D: TRBD1
V: TRBV5-6

DNA: TGTGCCAGCAGCCCCGACAGTGGGGCGAAGACCCAGTACTTC
CDR3: CASSPDSGAKTQYF
size: few
J: TRBJ2-5
length: 14
D: -
V: TRBV6-2/TRBV6-3

DNA: TGCAGCGCAGGACAGGGATCGGGCGAGCAGTACTTC
CDR3: CSAGQGSGEQYF
size: -
J: TRBJ2-7
length: 12
D: TRBD1
V: TRBV29-1

DNA: TGCAGCGTTCACGATACAAAGGGGGGATTCGGCTACGAGCAGTACTTC
CDR3: CSVHDTKGGFGYEQYF
size: -
J: TRBJ2-7
length: 16
D: -
V: TRBV29-1